This TCR beta chain is from a study of blood T cell repertoires in COVID-19. For the study at large: Acute-phase and convalescent COVID-19 samples originated in the United States, Italy and Spain. Sample material is recorded as cDNA or gDNA derived from T cells, B-cell-depleted T cells, or PBMCs.

Per the original methods: Estimated nucleated cell counts came from reference gene primer amplification. TCRdb's copy holds only in-frame clones and misses some; the assay was immunoSEQ multiplex PCR. V and J calls and clone size are those listed in that table; D and trimming were worked out from the DNA. The sample yields about 180,000 clones, 80% to 90% seen once. Trimming removed 0 bases at V and 3 bases at J, with 7 bases between. From germline, CDR1 is GTSNPN and CDR2 SVGIG (reference sequence). The CDR3 is made up of 13 amino acids. The chain carries TRBV30 and TRBJ2-3; D is possibly TRBD2 (6 bases). Source material: peripheral blood. This TCR was sampled from a man in his 70s with active or convalescent COVID-19. The CDR3 sequence: CAWSVGGTDTQYF. CDR3 bases: TGTGCCTGGAGTGTCGGAGGGACAGATACGCAGTATTTT.